This entry describes one T cell receptor (beta chain). Antigen specificity is unknown. This CDR3 comprises 14 residues. V was trimmed by 4 bases and J by 3 bases, leaving 13 bases between them. Germline V gives CDR1 SQVTM, CDR2 ANQGSEA. The PCR employed 60 Vbeta primers together with 13 Jbeta primers. TCRdb's copy holds only in-frame clones and misses some; the assay was immunoSEQ multiplex PCR. This sample carries 130,000 or so clones, around 72% of them seen once, and the ten largest clones take approximately 1.6%. This record belongs to a study of cytomegalovirus exposure and HLA in healthy donors. Study-level points and caveats: The only immune exposure information that was available was CMV serostatus. Trimming of TCR beta V- and J-genes showed a link, identified in a later analysis, to a missense DCLRE1C variant. Roughly even sequencing depth across donors was the assumption behind the presence/absence analyses.

Sequences were obtained from PBMCs. The chain is built from TRBV29-1 and TRBJ2-1; weak D call: TRBD2 (5 bases). This TCR derives from a woman under 30 in good health and CMV-seronegative. The CDR3 coding sequence is TGCAGCGTTGGATCCAGCGGAGACTACAATGAGCAGTTCTTC. This translates into CSVGSSGDYNEQFF.